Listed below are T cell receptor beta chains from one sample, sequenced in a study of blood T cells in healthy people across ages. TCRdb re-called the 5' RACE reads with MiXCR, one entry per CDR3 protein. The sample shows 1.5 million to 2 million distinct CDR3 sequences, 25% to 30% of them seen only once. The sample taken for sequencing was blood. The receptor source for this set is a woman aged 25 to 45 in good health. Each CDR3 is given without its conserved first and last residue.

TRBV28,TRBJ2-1,ASSFGRQGLYNEQF
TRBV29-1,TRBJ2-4,SVGANAG
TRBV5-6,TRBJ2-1,ASSLAPRTYNEQF
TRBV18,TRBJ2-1,ASSWDRSSEQF
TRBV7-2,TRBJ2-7,ASSLAIAGGIYEQY
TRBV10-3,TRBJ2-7,AIRGSSYGQY
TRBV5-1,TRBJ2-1,ASSLRPKRAGYNGQF
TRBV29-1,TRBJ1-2,SVSAGTQGNGYT
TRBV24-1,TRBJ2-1,ATRGTGGFDEQF
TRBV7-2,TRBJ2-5,ASSLVPSTLY
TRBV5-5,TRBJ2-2,ASSSPTWNTGELF
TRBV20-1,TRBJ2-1,SAPTGGSYSNEQF
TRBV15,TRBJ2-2,ATSRRLAGVLGELF
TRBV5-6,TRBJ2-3,ASSLELAGTTSTDTQY
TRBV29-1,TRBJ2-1,SVDRLEFNEQF
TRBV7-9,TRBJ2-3,ASSRGSGSLIDTQY
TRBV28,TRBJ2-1,AVGSNEQF
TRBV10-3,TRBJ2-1,AISEFRQIDEQF
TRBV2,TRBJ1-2,TSSDPGQGSYGYT
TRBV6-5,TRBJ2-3,ASHKVGGITDTQY
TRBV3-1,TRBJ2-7,ASSRQGGAHEQY
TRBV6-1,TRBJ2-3,ASSWETGDTQY
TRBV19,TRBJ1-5,ASSILRKTYNQPQH
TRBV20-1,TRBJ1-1,SARDITGDGAF
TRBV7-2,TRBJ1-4,ASSPGKGRGEKLF
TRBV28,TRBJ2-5,ATSQGLKETQY
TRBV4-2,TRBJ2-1,ASSQEGLAGGSYNEQF
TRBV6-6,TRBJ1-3,ASRSSSGTHSGNTIY
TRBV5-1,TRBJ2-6,ASSLGFGANVLT
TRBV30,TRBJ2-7,AWKDTYYEQY
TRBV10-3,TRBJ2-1,ATSAYSGQSSYNEQF
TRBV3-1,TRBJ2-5,ASSRRDRAETQY
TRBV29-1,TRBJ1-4,SVGDRNEKLF
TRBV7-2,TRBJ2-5,ASSLVRASGQETQY
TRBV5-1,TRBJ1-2,ASRESQLLGGYT
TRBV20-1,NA,SAPTSGHNEQY
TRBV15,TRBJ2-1,ATSGEGRNNEQF
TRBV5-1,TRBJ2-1,ASSLVAINNEQF
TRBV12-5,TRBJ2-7,ASAPPGLAGGSYEQY
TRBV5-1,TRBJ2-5,ASSLDRGLAGGRAQY
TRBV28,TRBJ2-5,ASSLMGWRETQY
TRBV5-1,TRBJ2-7,ARSLGLFNYEQY
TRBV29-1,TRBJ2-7,SVETSAYEQY
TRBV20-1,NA,SSGLEGREQY
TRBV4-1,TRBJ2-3,ASSPRNFGGTDTQY
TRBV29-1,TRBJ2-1,RTSAGAHYNEQF
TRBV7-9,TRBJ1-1,ASSFGGEGEAF
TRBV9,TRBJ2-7,ASSVAGGNYYEQY
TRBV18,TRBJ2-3,ASSRTPGGTTDTQY
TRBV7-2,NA,ASSSPEDSYNEQY